This TCR beta chain was sequenced in a study of CD4+ T cells in melanoma. Overall study findings and caveats: A reported correlation linked neoantigen-specific CD4+ T cells to CD8+, macrophage and B cell function.

As concerns this clone: The antigen is not known.

Some clones are missing from TCRdb's copy, which holds only in-frame ones; the method was immunoSEQ multiplex PCR. Counted here are 45,000 or so clones, 80% to 90% occurring once; the ten biggest clones make up about 10%. V lost 6 bases and J lost 2; bases outside the gene matches: 6. Per the germline V gene, CDR1 is SGHAT and CDR2 is FQNNGV. The CDR3 sequence is 15 residues long. The source of this sequence is a human donor with melanoma. What was sequenced was peripheral blood. The chain uses TRBV11-2 and TRBJ2-7; TRBD1 aligns across 11 bases. The CDR3 coding sequence is TGTGCCAGCAGTTGGGACAGGGGGAGGGCCTACGAGCAGTACTTC. Protein sequence: CASSWDRGRAYEQYF.